This is a list of T cell receptor beta chains from one sample in a study of blood T cells in healthy people across ages. TCRdb recomputed calls from the 5' RACE reads with MiXCR, one row per CDR3 protein. The data hold about 830,000 distinct CDR3 sequences, with around two thirds observed a single time. The specimen sequenced was blood. These receptors originate from a man aged 25 to 40 in good health. CDR3s include the opening cysteine and the closing phenylalanine or tryptophan. D genes are given only for firm matches. Size is omitted from some rows. Given values are once, few, many or a class for expanded clones.

cdr3_nt: TGCGCCAGCAGCCAAGAAAGAGACGGATACTACGAGCAGTACTTC; cdr3_aa: CASSQERDGYYEQYF; clone_size: few; v_call: TRBV4-3; d_call: -; j_call: TRBJ2-7
cdr3_nt: TGTGCCAGCAGCCTGCAGGGCCCCTTTTCTGGGGCCAACGTCCTGACTTTC; cdr3_aa: CASSLQGPFSGANVLTF; clone_size: once; v_call: TRBV3-1; d_call: -; j_call: TRBJ2-6
cdr3_nt: TGTGCCAGCAGTTCGACTAGCGGAACCTACGAGCAGTACTTC; cdr3_aa: CASSSTSGTYEQYF; clone_size: -; v_call: TRBV6-6; d_call: TRBD2; j_call: TRBJ2-7
cdr3_nt: TGTGCCACGACGTACGGGCCCGAGCAGTACTTC; cdr3_aa: CATTYGPEQYF; clone_size: -; v_call: TRBV10-3; d_call: -; j_call: TRBJ2-7
cdr3_nt: TGTGCCAGCAGGTCCGGGGGGTTCTCCTACAATGAGCAGTTCTTC; cdr3_aa: CASRSGGFSYNEQFF; clone_size: -; v_call: TRBV2; d_call: TRBD2; j_call: TRBJ2-1
cdr3_nt: TGTGCCAGCAGTTACAGGGTATTCGACGAGCAGTACTTC; cdr3_aa: CASSYRVFDEQYF; clone_size: -; v_call: TRBV27; d_call: -; j_call: TRBJ2-7
cdr3_nt: TGTGCCAGCATAGCAGACTCCTACGAGCAGTACTTC; cdr3_aa: CASIADSYEQYF; clone_size: -; v_call: TRBV25-1; d_call: -; j_call: TRBJ2-7
cdr3_nt: TGCAGCGCCGCGGCAGGGCTGGGGGGACCCCTCCACTTT; cdr3_aa: CSAAAGLGGPLHF; clone_size: once; v_call: TRBV29-1; d_call: -; j_call: TRBJ1-6
cdr3_nt: TGCAGCGCGAAAGAGGGACAGAACTCCTACGAGCAGTACTTC; cdr3_aa: CSAKEGQNSYEQYF; clone_size: -; v_call: TRBV29-1; d_call: TRBD1; j_call: TRBJ2-7
cdr3_nt: TGTGCCAGCAGTTACTTGATTAAGCGGGGGGGCACACAAGATACGCAGTATTTT; cdr3_aa: CASSYLIKRGGTQDTQYF; clone_size: -; v_call: TRBV6-2/TRBV6-3; d_call: TRBD2; j_call: TRBJ2-3
cdr3_nt: TGTGCCAGCAGTTACTCGAAAGTTCCCGGGGAAGAGACCCAGTACTTC; cdr3_aa: CASSYSKVPGEETQYF; clone_size: -; v_call: TRBV6-6; d_call: -; j_call: TRBJ2-5
cdr3_nt: TGTGCCAGCAGTTATGTGGATACCGTTTTGCAGGGGGCCCGTGGCACAGATACGCAGTATTTT; cdr3_aa: CASSYVDTVLQGARGTDTQYF; clone_size: -; v_call: TRBV27; d_call: TRBD1; j_call: TRBJ2-3
cdr3_nt: TGCGCCAGCAGGCAATATTGGGGCAGTCCCACCGGGGAGCTGTTTTTT; cdr3_aa: CASRQYWGSPTGELFF; clone_size: -; v_call: TRBV4-3; d_call: -; j_call: TRBJ2-2
cdr3_nt: TGTGCCAGCAGTTTTCCCGCTATGAACACCGGGGAGCTGTTTTTT; cdr3_aa: CASSFPAMNTGELFF; clone_size: -; v_call: TRBV28; d_call: -; j_call: TRBJ2-2
cdr3_nt: TGTGCCTCGGAGAAGGGTGCTGGTAAGAATGAGCAGTTCTTC; cdr3_aa: CASEKGAGKNEQFF; clone_size: -; v_call: TRBV2; d_call: -; j_call: TRBJ2-1
cdr3_nt: TGTGCCAGCAGCGGGACAGGGGGTGGCTACACCTTC; cdr3_aa: CASSGTGGGYTF; clone_size: -; v_call: TRBV6-5; d_call: TRBD1; j_call: TRBJ1-2
cdr3_nt: TGTGCCAGCAGTCAGGGTTTCTACAATGAGCAGTTCTTC; cdr3_aa: CASSQGFYNEQFF; clone_size: -; v_call: TRBV6-2/TRBV6-3; d_call: -; j_call: TRBJ2-1
cdr3_nt: TGTGCCTCGGGAGGGGGCGCCTCCGACATTCAGTACTTC; cdr3_aa: CASGGGASDIQYF; clone_size: -; v_call: TRBV11-1; d_call: -; j_call: TRBJ2-4
cdr3_nt: TGTGCCAGCAGTTACTCTCCTGGTAGCGGGGGAAACATTCAGTACTTC; cdr3_aa: CASSYSPGSGGNIQYF; clone_size: -; v_call: TRBV6-5; d_call: TRBD2; j_call: TRBJ2-4
cdr3_nt: TGTGCCACCGGGGACAGGCTGAACACTGAAGCTTTCTTT; cdr3_aa: CATGDRLNTEAFF; clone_size: -; v_call: TRBV24-1; d_call: TRBD1; j_call: TRBJ1-1
cdr3_nt: TGCGCCAGCAGCGCCGGGGCGGCAAGCAATCAGCCCCAGCATTTT; cdr3_aa: CASSAGAASNQPQHF; clone_size: -; v_call: TRBV6-2/TRBV6-3; d_call: -; j_call: TRBJ1-5
cdr3_nt: TGCGCCAGCAGCTTGTCAGAAAACACCTACGAGCAGTACTTC; cdr3_aa: CASSLSENTYEQYF; clone_size: few; v_call: TRBV5-1; d_call: -; j_call: TRBJ2-7
cdr3_nt: TGCAGCGTTGGACTACCCAACCTGTCCACAGATACGCAGTATTTT; cdr3_aa: CSVGLPNLSTDTQYF; clone_size: -; v_call: TRBV29-1; d_call: -; j_call: TRBJ2-3
cdr3_nt: TGTACCAGCAGTTTAGTAGCGGGGGCCTTCACCGGGGAGCTGTTTTTT; cdr3_aa: CTSSLVAGAFTGELFF; clone_size: -; v_call: TRBV27; d_call: TRBD2; j_call: TRBJ2-2
cdr3_nt: TGTGCCAGCAGCCCGGGGGGCGGGCAGCCCCAGCATTTT; cdr3_aa: CASSPGGGQPQHF; clone_size: many; v_call: TRBV12-3/TRBV12-4; d_call: -; j_call: TRBJ1-5
cdr3_nt: TGTGCCAGCAACCCGACAGACCTTTATCCAAATGAGCAGTACTTC; cdr3_aa: CASNPTDLYPNEQYF; clone_size: -; v_call: TRBV7-2; d_call: -; j_call: TRBJ2-7
cdr3_nt: TGTGCCAGCAGTTACCGGCTAGGACAGGGGAACGAGCAGTACTTC; cdr3_aa: CASSYRLGQGNEQYF; clone_size: -; v_call: TRBV6-6; d_call: TRBD1; j_call: TRBJ2-7
cdr3_nt: TGTGCCAGCAGTCGACTAGCGGGGGGTACTGGGGCCAACGTCCTGACTTTC; cdr3_aa: CASSRLAGGTGANVLTF; clone_size: -; v_call: TRBV7-3; d_call: TRBD2; j_call: TRBJ2-6
cdr3_nt: TGTGCCAGCAGCTTAATGTCCAGTCCAGGGTACGAGCAGTACTTC; cdr3_aa: CASSLMSSPGYEQYF; clone_size: few; v_call: TRBV7-3; d_call: -; j_call: TRBJ2-7
cdr3_nt: TGTGCCAGCAGTTTAATCCTAGCGGGGCCCAATGAGCAGTTCTTC; cdr3_aa: CASSLILAGPNEQFF; clone_size: -; v_call: TRBV28; d_call: TRBD2; j_call: TRBJ2-1
cdr3_nt: TGTGCCAGCAGTCCACAACACGGATATAGCAATCAGCCCCAGCATTTT; cdr3_aa: CASSPQHGYSNQPQHF; clone_size: -; v_call: TRBV12-3/TRBV12-4; d_call: -; j_call: TRBJ1-5
cdr3_nt: TGTGCCAGTAACAGGGGGCCCCAAGAGACCCAGTACTTC; cdr3_aa: CASNRGPQETQYF; clone_size: few; v_call: TRBV6-6; d_call: TRBD1; j_call: TRBJ2-5
cdr3_nt: TGCAGCGTTGGGACACAGGGGAACCAGCCCCAGCATTTT; cdr3_aa: CSVGTQGNQPQHF; clone_size: -; v_call: TRBV29-1; d_call: TRBD1; j_call: TRBJ1-5
cdr3_nt: TGTGCCAGCAGTGACGGGGCAGTCGATTTGAAGTATTTT; cdr3_aa: CASSDGAVDLKYF; clone_size: -; v_call: TRBV2; d_call: -; j_call: TRBJ2-3
cdr3_nt: TGTGCCAGCAAGGGCCCGGGGGGCCTATACAATGAGCAGTACTTC; cdr3_aa: CASKGPGGLYNEQYF; clone_size: -; v_call: TRBV6-5; d_call: -; j_call: TRBJ2-7
cdr3_nt: TGTGCCAGCAACGGGAGGGTCGAGCAGTACTTC; cdr3_aa: CASNGRVEQYF; clone_size: -; v_call: TRBV6-1; d_call: TRBD2; j_call: TRBJ2-7
cdr3_nt: TGTGCCAGCTCCGCAGGAGGCGCGAACGAGCAGTACTTC; cdr3_aa: CASSAGGANEQYF; clone_size: -; v_call: TRBV18; d_call: -; j_call: TRBJ2-7
cdr3_nt: TGTGCCAGCAGTAAACCGGGACAGGGGGCTGAAAAACTGTTTTTT; cdr3_aa: CASSKPGQGAEKLFF; clone_size: -; v_call: TRBV25-1; d_call: TRBD1; j_call: TRBJ1-4
cdr3_nt: TGTGCCAGCAGTCCCATGGCAGATACGCAGTATTTT; cdr3_aa: CASSPMADTQYF; clone_size: -; v_call: TRBV2; d_call: -; j_call: TRBJ2-3
cdr3_nt: TGTGCCAGCAGCTTAGGCCACACAGATCAGCCCCAGCATTTT; cdr3_aa: CASSLGHTDQPQHF; clone_size: -; v_call: TRBV13; d_call: -; j_call: TRBJ1-5
cdr3_nt: TGTGCCAGCAGCTTGGGACAAAGTGCTAGCACAGATACGCAGTATTTT; cdr3_aa: CASSLGQSASTDTQYF; clone_size: -; v_call: TRBV7-9; d_call: -; j_call: TRBJ2-3
cdr3_nt: TGTGCCAGCAGTGAACAGGGGGTGGAAAAGTCACCCCTCCACTTT; cdr3_aa: CASSEQGVEKSPLHF; clone_size: -; v_call: TRBV12-3/TRBV12-4; d_call: TRBD1; j_call: TRBJ1-6
cdr3_nt: TGTGCCAGCAGCTTACCGGGACAGGGGGCAATTGAGCAGTTCTTC; cdr3_aa: CASSLPGQGAIEQFF; clone_size: -; v_call: TRBV7-9; d_call: TRBD1; j_call: TRBJ2-1
cdr3_nt: TGTGCCAGCAGTTTCGACTGGGGGGGAGGGGCAGATGCGCAGTATTTT; cdr3_aa: CASSFDWGGGADAQYF; clone_size: -; v_call: TRBV12-3/TRBV12-4; d_call: TRBD2; j_call: TRBJ2-3
cdr3_nt: TGTGCCAGCAGTGAGGAGACAGATAGTTCACCCCTCCACTTT; cdr3_aa: CASSEETDSSPLHF; clone_size: many; v_call: TRBV2; d_call: -; j_call: TRBJ1-6
cdr3_nt: TGTGCCAGCAGCGAAGACAGGTCCCAGGAGACCCAGTACTTC; cdr3_aa: CASSEDRSQETQYF; clone_size: -; v_call: TRBV7-2; d_call: -; j_call: TRBJ2-5
cdr3_nt: TGTGCCAGCAGTCCACAGTATGGCTACACCTTC; cdr3_aa: CASSPQYGYTF; clone_size: few; v_call: TRBV6-6; d_call: -; j_call: TRBJ1-2
cdr3_nt: TGCGCCAGCAGCTGGACCGGACCGTCGGATACGCAGTATTTT; cdr3_aa: CASSWTGPSDTQYF; clone_size: -; v_call: TRBV5-1; d_call: -; j_call: TRBJ2-3
cdr3_nt: TGTGCCAGCATCAAACTGGCCGGGACAGGGCCCAATGAGCAGTTCTTC; cdr3_aa: CASIKLAGTGPNEQFF; clone_size: -; v_call: TRBV7-3; d_call: TRBD1; j_call: TRBJ2-1
cdr3_nt: TGTGCCAGCAGCTTAGATATCGTCGGGGGCACCGGGGAGCTGTTTTTT; cdr3_aa: CASSLDIVGGTGELFF; clone_size: once; v_call: TRBV7-6; d_call: -; j_call: TRBJ2-2
cdr3_nt: TGTGCCATCAGTGAGGCGGTAGAGACTGAAGCTTTCTTT; cdr3_aa: CAISEAVETEAFF; clone_size: -; v_call: TRBV10-3; d_call: -; j_call: TRBJ1-1
cdr3_nt: TGCAGTGCTAGCGCTGACAGGTACCAAGAGACCCAGTACTTC; cdr3_aa: CSASADRYQETQYF; clone_size: -; v_call: TRBV20-1; d_call: -; j_call: TRBJ2-5
cdr3_nt: TGCGCCAGCAGCCCAGAGTTCAGTCCGATGAACTATGGCTACACCTTC; cdr3_aa: CASSPEFSPMNYGYTF; clone_size: -; v_call: TRBV4-3; d_call: -; j_call: TRBJ1-2
cdr3_nt: TGCAGGCTCGAGAACGGGCGGGGGTGCTTGAAGGAGCTGTTTTTT; cdr3_aa: CRLENGRGCLKELFF; clone_size: -; v_call: TRBV29-1; d_call: TRBD2; j_call: TRBJ2-2
cdr3_nt: TGTGCCAGCAGGATTCAGGGGGCGCGCGGTTCACCCCTCCACTTT; cdr3_aa: CASRIQGARGSPLHF; clone_size: -; v_call: TRBV28; d_call: TRBD1; j_call: TRBJ1-6
cdr3_nt: TGCAGTGCTAGAGATGCCTCCGGGGGGCGGGAAGCTTTCTTT; cdr3_aa: CSARDASGGREAFF; clone_size: -; v_call: TRBV20-1; d_call: -; j_call: TRBJ1-1